Listed below are T cell receptor beta chains from one sample, sequenced in a study of cytomegalovirus exposure and HLA in healthy donors. Profiling relied on immunoSEQ multiplex PCR, and the TCRdb table lists in-frame clones only, not all of them. The table shows 130,000 or so clones, with roughly 77% occurring only once. The material sequenced was PBMCs. The receptors here all came from a man aged 40-50 years in good health and CMV-seronegative. Each CDR3 is given with its conserved first and last residue. The D gene is left open where the match is weak. Expanded clones are given a class, and other clones once, few, many or no size at all.

d_gene | abundance | j_gene | v_gene | CDR3aa | CDR3nt
TRBD1 | . | TRBJ2-7 | TRBV9 | CASSLGQGAYEQYF | TGTGCCAGCAGCTTAGGACAGGGGGCCTACGAGCAGTACTTC
. | . | TRBJ2-3 | TRBV25-1 | CATTPRTSTDTQYF | TGTGCCACCACTCCTAGAACTAGCACAGATACGCAGTATTTT
. | . | TRBJ1-1 | TRBV4-1 | CASSQDSLNTEAFF | TGCGCCAGCAGCCAAGACAGTCTGAACACTGAAGCTTTCTTT
. | . | TRBJ1-4 | TRBV5-4 | CASSLTDSAKLFF | TGTGCCAGCAGCTTGACGGACTCGGCAAAACTGTTTTTT
. | . | TRBJ2-3 | TRBV7-3 | CASSELKGISGGAEDTQYF | TGTGCCAGCAGCGAATTAAAGGGGATTAGCGGCGGGGCCGAAGATACGCAGTATTTT
. | . | TRBJ2-7 | TRBV4-1 | CASSQTTGGRSYEQYF | TGCGCCAGCAGCCAGACTACCGGGGGACGATCGTACGAGCAGTACTTC
. | . | TRBJ2-1 | TRBV7-2 | CASGGSVPYNEQFF | TGTGCCAGCGGAGGGAGCGTCCCCTACAATGAGCAGTTCTTC
. | . | TRBJ1-2 | TRBV6-1 | CASREQVHGYTF | TGTGCCAGCAGGGAACAGGTGCATGGCTACACCTTC
. | . | TRBJ1-3 | TRBV4-1 | CASSQDHSGGNTIYF | TGCGCCAGCAGCCAAGATCACTCAGGCGGAAACACCATATATTTT
. | . | TRBJ1-2 | TRBV6-6 | CASSGGISYGYTF | TGTGCCAGCAGTGGCGGTATAAGTTATGGCTACACCTTC
TRBD2 | . | TRBJ2-5 | TRBV13 | CASSLAPLKKRGGETQYF | TGTGCCAGCAGCTTAGCCCCCCTTAAAAAACGGGGAGGGGAGACCCAGTACTTC
. | . | TRBJ1-4 | TRBV7-9 | CASSSRSSGDYEKLFF | TGTGCCAGCAGCTCCAGATCCTCCGGGGACTATGAAAAACTGTTTTTT
TRBD2 | . | TRBJ2-1 | TRBV7-3 | CASSLRASGGFNRGNEQFF | TGTGCCAGCAGCTTAAGAGCTAGCGGGGGCTTCAACCGGGGAAATGAGCAGTTCTTC
TRBD1 | . | TRBJ1-1 | TRBV4-3 | CASSQMGQGGTEAFF | TGCGCCAGCAGCCAGATGGGACAGGGAGGCACTGAAGCTTTCTTT
. | . | TRBJ1-6 | TRBV5-1 | CASSSTGTNSPLHF | TGCGCCAGCAGCTCTACAGGGACCAATTCACCCCTCCACTTT
. | . | TRBJ2-7 | TRBV15 | CATSRAVQGNRCEQYF | TGTGCCACCAGCAGAGCCGTGCAGGGAAATCGGTGCGAGCAGTACTTC
TRBD2 | . | TRBJ2-3 | TRBV7-2 | CASRRGGPADTQYF | TGTGCCAGCAGGCGGGGGGGCCCCGCAGATACGCAGTATTTT
. | . | TRBJ2-7 | TRBV5-1 | CASSLAGRVGESYEQYF | TGCGCCAGCAGCTTGGCCGGTCGCGTTGGAGAATCCTACGAGCAGTACTTC
. | once | TRBJ2-2 | TRBV30 | CAWSAGRVGAGELFF | TGTGCCTGGAGTGCAGGGCGAGTTGGAGCCGGGGAGCTGTTTTTT
. | . | TRBJ1-5 | TRBV18 | CASSPPEGSGQPQHF | TGTGCCAGCTCACCACCGGAGGGCTCGGGTCAGCCCCAGCATTTT
. | once | TRBJ2-7 | TRBV7-7 | CASSLGGRGSSYEQYF | TGTGCCAGCAGCTTAGGAGGGAGGGGGAGCTCCTACGAGCAGTACTTC
. | few | TRBJ1-1 | TRBV5-1 | CASSLGVTGMNTEAFF | TGCGCCAGCAGCTTGGGGGTTACAGGGATGAACACTGAAGCTTTCTTT
TRBD1 | . | TRBJ1-2 | TRBV5-6 | CASRRQGPVYGYTF | TGTGCCAGCAGGCGACAGGGGCCCGTCTATGGCTACACCTTC
. | . | TRBJ2-7 | TRBV30 | CAWSVSAGEQYF | TGTGCCTGGAGTGTTTCGGCAGGCGAGCAGTACTTC
. | . | TRBJ2-2 | TRBV10-1 | CASSPYPGTSNTGELFF | TGCGCCAGCAGTCCTTATCCCGGGACATCGAACACCGGGGAGCTGTTTTTT
. | . | TRBJ2-7 | TRBV2 | CASRVEGATYEQYF | TGTGCCAGCAGAGTGGAAGGAGCTACCTACGAGCAGTACTTC
. | . | TRBJ2-1 | TRBV27 | CASSPRTLQYNEQFF | TGTGCCAGCAGTCCCAGGACTCTGCAGTACAATGAGCAGTTCTTC
TRBD1 | . | TRBJ1-1 | TRBV7-3 | CASSRGQATEAFF | TGTGCCAGCAGCCGCGGACAGGCTACTGAAGCTTTCTTT
. | . | TRBJ1-2 | TRBV21-1 | CASSKGLRGPRSTNYGYTF | TGTGCCAGCAGCAAAGGCTTGAGGGGGCCCCGCAGTACTAACTATGGCTACACCTTC
TRBD1 | . | TRBJ2-1 | TRBV4-1 | CASSPATGGNEQFF | TGCGCCAGCAGCCCTGCGACAGGGGGGAATGAGCAGTTCTTC
TRBD1 | . | TRBJ1-4 | TRBV7-6 | CASRKGDRGRKLFF | TGTGCCAGCCGAAAGGGGGACAGGGGGCGAAAACTGTTTTTT
TRBD2 | . | TRBJ2-1 | TRBV9 | CASGETGGSSYNEQFF | TGTGCCAGCGGTGAGACGGGGGGAAGCTCCTACAATGAGCAGTTCTTC
TRBD1 | . | TRBJ2-2 | TRBV5-1 | CASSLAEGTVTTGELFF | TGCGCCAGCAGCTTGGCAGAAGGGACAGTAACCACCGGGGAGCTGTTTTTT
TRBD1 | . | TRBJ1-1 | TRBV19 | CASTRTGKDTEAFF | TGTGCCAGTACAAGGACAGGGAAGGACACTGAAGCTTTCTTT
TRBD1 | . | TRBJ2-3 | TRBV7-3 | CASSDRGGASTDTQYF | TGTGCCAGCAGTGACAGGGGGGGGGCTAGCACAGATACGCAGTATTTT